A single sample gave rise to the 25 T cell receptor beta chains below, sequenced in a study of T cell changes during pregnancy in multiple sclerosis. The table came from immunoSEQ multiplex PCR; TCRdb's copy has only in-frame clones and leaves some out. The table has under 85,000 clones, approximately 90% seen once. The sequenced sample was peripheral blood, obtained in the third trimester of pregnancy. These receptors came from a female donor in good health, enrolled as a control in a pregnancy study.

The rearrangement links TRBV7-9 to TRBJ2-3; 7 nucleotides agree with TRBD2. From germline, CDR1 is SEHNR and CDR2 FQNEAQ (reference sequence). V lost 0 bases to trimming and J lost 3 bases; unmatched junction nucleotides: 3. This CDR3 comprises 15 residues. The CDR3 region has the DNA TGTGCCAGCAGCTTAGCGGGGGGGGTGACAGATACGCAGTATTTT. Translating it yields CASSLAGGVTDTQYF.

This chain uses TRBV7-9 with TRBJ1-5; weak D call: TRBD1 (6 bases). This CDR3 spans 15 amino acids. Trimming took off 5 bases at V and 5 bases at J, with 16 bases between the two ends. CDR1 is SEHNR and CDR2 is FQNEAQ in the germline V gene (reference sequence). The DNA of the CDR3 is TGTGCCAGCAGCAGCTCAACGGACAGTGATCAGCCCCAGCATTTT. This sequence encodes CASSSSTDSDQPQHF.

V and J are TRBV2 and TRBJ1-6, with D hard to call. Germline CDR1 is SNHLY and CDR2 is FYNNEI. Between the trimmed V and J ends, which lost 8 bases and 6 bases, there was a span of 11 bases. The CDR3 spans 13 residues. CDR3 nucleotides: TGTGCCAGCTTCCGGGTTCTTAATTCACCCCTCCACTTT. Its translation: CASFRVLNSPLHF.

The rearrangement links TRBV13 to TRBJ2-7; tentatively, D is TRBD2 (5 bases). Germline V gives CDR1 PRHDT, CDR2 FYEKMQ (reference sequence). CDR3 length: 12 residues. With 3 bases removed from V and 6 bases from J, the gap between germline ends came to 9 bases. CDR3 nucleotide sequence: TGTGCCAGCAGCTTTGATCGGGGCGAGCAGTACTTC. It is translated as CASSFDRGEQYF.

Comment on this clone: Additional DNA sequences in this sample encode the identical CDR3. This chain uses TRBV5-1 with TRBJ2-5, with 14 bases identical to TRBD2. With 0 bases clipped from V and 1 base from J, the junction kept 2 bases outside the gene matches. The CDR3 consists of 17 residues. CDR1 and CDR2 from the germline V gene are SGHRS and YFSETQ. DNA for the CDR3: TGCGCCAGCAGCTTGGCAGGGACTAGCGGGGGCCAAGAGACCCAGTACTTC. It yields the protein CASSLAGTSGGQETQYF.

The J gene is TRBJ2-1, the V gene TRBV15, with 11 bases matching TRBD2. The CDR3 totals 16 residues. Germline V CDR1 and CDR2: LNHNV, YYDKDF (reference sequence). V gave up 3 bases and J gave up 8 bases; unmatched junction bases: 9. CDR3 DNA sequence: TGTGCCACCAGCAGCCCGGGACTAGCGGTTTCCCATGAGCAGTTCTTC. Its protein is CATSSPGLAVSHEQFF.

The chain joins TRBV28 to TRBJ2-3; TRBD1 might be the D (6 bases). Germline V CDR1 and CDR2: MDHEN, SYDVKM. Trimming shortened V by 3 bases and J by 6 bases, and 16 bases separated the two germline ends. The CDR3 totals 15 residues. CDR3 region: CASSFIDRQYDTQYF. The CDR3 DNA reads TGTGCCAGCAGTTTTATTGACAGGCAGTACGATACGCAGTATTTT.

V gene TRBV7-8 combines with J gene TRBJ1-4; D might be TRBD1 (6 bases). CDR1 is SGHVS, CDR2 FQNEAQ, per germline. V was clipped by 1 base and J by 0 bases, with 12 bases between them. The CDR3 is made up of 17 amino acids. CDR3 DNA sequence: TGTGCCAGCAGCTTAGTGAACAGGGACGCAACTAATGAAAAACTGTTTTTT. This translates into CASSLVNRDATNEKLFF.

The chain joins TRBV28 to TRBJ1-1; possible D gene TRBD1, 5 bases. The ends were cut back, 3 bases at V and 0 bases at J, with 11 bases in the middle. The CDR3 contains 15 residues. CDR1 and CDR2 (germline): MDHEN, SYDVKM. CDR3 region: CASSFPQGMNTEAFF. The CDR3 bases are TGTGCCAGCAGTTTCCCCCAGGGAATGAACACTGAAGCTTTCTTT.

This clone was observed once. The CDR3 spells CASSLSPPLTGGEQYF. CDR3 DNA: TGTGCCAGCAGCTTATCGCCCCCCCTGACAGGAGGCGAGCAGTACTTC. This sequence joins TRBV7-2 and TRBJ2-7, with D perhaps matching TRBD1 (6 bases). Trimming pared 2 bases from V and 6 bases from J, leaving 20 bases between. The CDR3 sequence is 16 residues long. The germline V gene has CDR1 SGHTA and CDR2 FQGNSA.

This chain links TRBV30 with TRBJ1-3; possible D gene TRBD1, 5 bases. V was pared by 2 bases and J by 4 bases, with 9 bases between. The CDR3 loop spans 13 amino acids. Germline CDR1 reads GTSNPN; CDR2 reads SVGIG (reference sequence). The DNA for the CDR3 is TGTGCCTGGAGTCCCGGACAAGGAAACACCATATATTTT. The encoded protein is CAWSPGQGNTIYF.

CDR3 loop: CASRLDSNEKLFF. CDR3 coding DNA: TGTGCCAGCAGATTGGACAGTAATGAAAAACTGTTTTTT. The V gene is TRBV2, the J gene TRBJ1-4; D is perhaps TRBD1 (6 bases). There are 13 residues in the CDR3. Looked up from germline, CDR1 is SNHLY and CDR2 is FYNNEI. Trimming removed 6 bases from V and 4 bases from J, with 9 bases in between.

V usage is TRBV4-3 and J usage is TRBJ2-6; D is perhaps TRBD2 (6 bases). Germline CDR1 is LGHNA and CDR2 is YSLEER. This CDR3 has 17 residues. Trimming removed 1 base at V and 0 bases at J, with 10 bases between. CDR3 coding DNA: TGCGCCAGCAGCCAAGGCGGGAAGTCCTCTGGGGCCAACGTCCTGACTTTC. This sequence encodes CASSQGGKSSGANVLTF.

This clone showed up just once. The chain employs TRBV4-3 and TRBJ1-4, with D tentatively TRBD1 (5 bases). CDR1 is LGHNA and CDR2 is YSLEER in the germline V gene. This CDR3 contains 15 residues. V lost 1 base, J lost 7 bases, and 13 bases lay in between. The DNA of the CDR3 is TGCGCCAGCAGCCAAGGAAACAGGAGGGCTGAAAAACTGTTTTTT. The encoded protein is CASSQGNRRAEKLFF.

This clone has just one count. This chain links TRBV18 with TRBJ2-5, with TRBD2 matching over 7 bases. V trimming: 5 bases; J trimming: 3 bases; junction bases outside the gene matches: 6. Germline V CDR1 and CDR2: KGHSH, LQKENI. The CDR3 spans 14 residues. CDR3 nucleotide sequence: TGTGCCAGCTCAGTAATTCGGGGGGAAGAGACCCAGTACTTC. Its protein product is CASSVIRGEETQYF.

The gene calls are TRBV4-3 and TRBJ2-5; a possible D gene is TRBD2 (5 bases). The CDR3 has 13 amino acids. Trimming removed 0 bases at V and 10 bases at J, with 12 bases between. CDR1 LGHNA and CDR2 YSLEER come from the germline V gene. The DNA of the CDR3 is TGCGCCAGCAGCCAAGATAGTCGGGGAGACCAGTACTTC. Protein: CASSQDSRGDQYF.

V usage is TRBV11-3 and J usage is TRBJ2-3; D might be TRBD2 (5 bases). Trimming left V 5 bases short and J 4 bases short, with 16 bases between. Germline V gene data show CDR1 as SGHNT and CDR2 as YENEEA. CDR3 size: 15 residues. The CDR3 is CASSPAGLAPDTQYF. CDR3 DNA sequence: TGTGCCAGCAGCCCCGCCGGGCTAGCCCCAGATACGCAGTATTTT.

The chain employs TRBV27 and TRBJ2-1; TRBD1 agrees at 8 bases. This CDR3 is 15 amino acids long. V shed 6 bases, J shed 0 bases, and the junction held 4 bases outside the gene matches. Germline values: CDR1 MNHEY, CDR2 SMNVEV (reference sequence). The CDR3 protein is CASSPDRVSYNEQFF. The CDR3 coding sequence is TGTGCCAGCAGCCCGGACAGGGTCTCCTACAATGAGCAGTTCTTC.

The V and J genes are TRBV11-3 and TRBJ2-1, with TRBD2 matching over 10 bases. Trimming took 3 bases from V and 9 from J; bases not matched to a gene: 5. The CDR3 covers 14 residues. From germline, CDR1 is SGHNT and CDR2 YENEEA. The CDR3 sequence is CASSLSGGAGEQFF. The CDR3 DNA sequence: TGTGCCAGCAGCTTGAGCGGGGGGGCAGGTGAGCAGTTCTTC.

The chain links TRBV19 to TRBJ2-4; 8 bases agree with TRBD1. The CDR3 is made up of 17 amino acids. Germline trimming cut 5 bases from V and 0 bases from J; bases unmatched to any gene: 9. Germline V gene sequence: CDR1 LNHDA, CDR2 SQIVND (reference sequence). The CDR3 sequence: CASSPRGTGVAKNIQYF. The CDR3 region has the DNA TGTGCCAGTAGTCCCCGGGGGACAGGAGTAGCCAAAAACATTCAGTACTTC.

This sequence joins TRBV10-3 and TRBJ2-7; TRBD1 aligns across 9 bases. Trimming cost V 11 bases and J 1 base; bases outside gene matches: 18. The germline V gene has CDR1 ENHRY and CDR2 SYGVKD. This CDR3 region has 17 residues. CDR3 in amino acids: CASRSGGQTGGSYEQYF. The CDR3 nucleotides read TGTGCCTCCCGATCAGGTGGTCAGACAGGGGGGTCCTACGAGCAGTACTTC.

The DNA of the CDR3 is TGTGCCAGCAGCTTAACATGGGGGAGGAGCACAGATACGCAGTATTTT. This gives the protein CASSLTWGRSTDTQYF. The genes are TRBV7-3 and TRBJ2-3, with D perhaps matching TRBD2 (6 bases). Germline lookup yields CDR1 SGHTA and CDR2 FQGTGA. The CDR3 spans 16 residues. With 0 bases removed from V and 0 bases from J, the gap between germline ends came to 10 bases.

DNA for the CDR3: TGTGCCAGCAGCTCAGTCCCGGGACAGGGAAGAGAGACCCAGTACTTC. Protein sequence: CASSSVPGQGRETQYF. The chain carries TRBV5-5 and TRBJ2-5; 9 bases match TRBD1. The CDR3 sequence is 16 residues long. Germline V lookup: CDR1 SGHKS, CDR2 YYEKEE (reference sequence). J was trimmed by 4 bases and V by 3 bases; bases with no gene match: 10.

This chain links TRBV30 with TRBJ1-1, with D hard to call. Germline V gene data show CDR1 as GTSNPN and CDR2 as SVGIG (reference sequence). The V gene lost 4 bases and the J gene lost 10 bases, with 13 bases spanning the gap. The CDR3 sequence is 11 residues long. CDR3: CAWILGFRAFF. The CDR3, as DNA: TGTGCCTGGATCCTCGGGTTTCGAGCTTTCTTT. Variable domain in full (rest from reference TRBV30 and TRBJ1-1): SQTIHQWPATLVQPVGSPLSLECTVEGTSNPNLYWYRQAAGRGLQLLFYSVGIGQISSEVPQNLSASRPQDRQFILSSKKLLLSDSGFYLCAWILGFRAFFGQGTRLTVV.

The chain couples TRBV9 to TRBJ1-6, with 8 bases that match TRBD1. V gave up 3 bases and J gave up 14 bases; unmatched junction bases: 7. The germline V gene encodes CDR1 SGDLS and CDR2 YYNGEE. The CDR3 has 13 residues. The CDR3 DNA is TGTGCCAGCAGCGCCATGACAGGGGAATCCCTCCACTTT. This sequence encodes CASSAMTGESLHF.